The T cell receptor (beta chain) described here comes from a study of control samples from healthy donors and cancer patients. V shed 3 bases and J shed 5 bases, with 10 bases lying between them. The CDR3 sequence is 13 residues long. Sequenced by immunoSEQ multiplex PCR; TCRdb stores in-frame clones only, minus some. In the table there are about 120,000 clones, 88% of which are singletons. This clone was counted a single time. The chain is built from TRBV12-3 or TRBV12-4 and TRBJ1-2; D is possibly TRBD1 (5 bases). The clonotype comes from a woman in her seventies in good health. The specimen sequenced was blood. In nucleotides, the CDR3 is TGTGCCAGCAGTTTGTCAGGGAAATATGGCTACACCTTC. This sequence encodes CASSLSGKYGYTF.